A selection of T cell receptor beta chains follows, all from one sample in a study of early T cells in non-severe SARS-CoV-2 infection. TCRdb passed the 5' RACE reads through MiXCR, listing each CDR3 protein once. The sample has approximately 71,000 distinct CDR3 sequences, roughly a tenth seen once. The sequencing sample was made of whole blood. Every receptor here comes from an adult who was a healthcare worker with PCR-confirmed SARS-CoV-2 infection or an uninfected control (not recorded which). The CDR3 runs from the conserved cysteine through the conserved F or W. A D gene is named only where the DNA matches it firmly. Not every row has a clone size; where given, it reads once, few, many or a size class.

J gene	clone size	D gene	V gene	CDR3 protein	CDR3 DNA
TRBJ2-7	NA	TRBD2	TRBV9	CASSGKPGGPIHEQYF	TGTGCCAGCAGCGGCAAACCGGGAGGGCCTATCCACGAGCAGTACTTC
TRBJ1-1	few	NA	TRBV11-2	CASSLGGRPTLEAFF	TGTGCCAGCAGCTTAGGGGGCCGTCCCACGCTTGAAGCTTTCTTT
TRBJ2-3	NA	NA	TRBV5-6	CASSLYEASPRGGTQYF	TGTGCCAGCAGCCTTTACGAAGCTAGCCCTCGAGGGGGTACGCAGTATTTT
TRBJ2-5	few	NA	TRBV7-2	CASSLGLTYQETQYF	TGTGCCAGCAGCTTAGGCCTAACATACCAAGAGACCCAGTACTTC
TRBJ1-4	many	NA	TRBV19	CASSPQMGDKLFF	TGTGCCAGTAGTCCCCAAATGGGGGACAAACTGTTTTTT
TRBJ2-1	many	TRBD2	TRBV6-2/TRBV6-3	CASSSLAGDVNEQFF	TGTGCCAGCAGTTCACTAGCGGGAGACGTAAATGAGCAGTTCTTC
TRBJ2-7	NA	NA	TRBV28	CASSSPPCEQYF	TGTGCCAGCAGTTCCCCTCCCTGCGAGCAGTACTTC
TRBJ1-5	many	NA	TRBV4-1	CASSQDPRQRQPQHF	TGCGCCAGCAGCCAAGATCCCAGGCAGAGGCAGCCCCAGCATTTT
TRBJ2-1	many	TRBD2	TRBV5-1	CASSRIRTSGSYSYNEQFF	TGCGCCAGCAGCCGTATTAGGACTAGCGGGAGTTATTCCTACAATGAGCAGTTCTTC
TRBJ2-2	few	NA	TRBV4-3	CASSQGPGTIGNGELFF	TGCGCCAGCAGCCAAGGTCCCGGAACAATTGGGAACGGGGAGCTGTTTTTT
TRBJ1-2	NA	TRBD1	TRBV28	CASSLGTGRIYGYTF	TGTGCCAGCAGTTTAGGGACAGGGAGGATTTATGGCTACACCTTC
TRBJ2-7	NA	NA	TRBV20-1	CSARSSRYEQYF	TGCAGTGCTAGATCCAGCCGCTACGAGCAGTACTTC
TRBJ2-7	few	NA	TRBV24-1	CATSDWTGQYF	TGTGCCACCAGTGATTGGACGGGGCAGTACTTC
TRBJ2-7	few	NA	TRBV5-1	CASSSPDSYEQYF	TGCGCCAGCAGCTCACCCGACTCCTACGAGCAGTACTTC
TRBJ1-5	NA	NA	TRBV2	CASRREGDSNQPQHF	TGTGCCAGCCGACGTGAGGGGGATAGCAATCAGCCCCAGCATTTT
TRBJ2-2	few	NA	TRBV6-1	CASSDVPQGYTGELFF	TGTGCCAGCAGTGATGTTCCCCAGGGCTACACCGGGGAGCTGTTTTTT
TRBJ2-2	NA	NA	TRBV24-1	CATSDPSNTGELFF	TGTGCCACCAGTGACCCCAGCAACACCGGGGAGCTGTTTTTT
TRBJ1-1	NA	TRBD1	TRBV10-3	CAISDLGQANTEAFF	TGTGCCATCAGCGATCTAGGACAGGCGAACACTGAAGCTTTCTTT
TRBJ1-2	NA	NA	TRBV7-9	CASSTRQVIYGYTF	TGTGCCAGCAGCACCCGACAGGTGATCTATGGCTACACCTTC
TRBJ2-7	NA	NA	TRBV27	CASSSPTYEQYF	TGTGCCAGCAGTTCCCCTACCTACGAGCAGTACTTC
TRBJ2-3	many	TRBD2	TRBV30	CAWSVLAGARTDTQYF	TGTGCCTGGAGTGTATTAGCGGGGGCGCGCACAGATACGCAGTATTTT
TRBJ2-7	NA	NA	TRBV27	CASSFSWAREFEQYF	TGTGCCAGCAGTTTTTCATGGGCACGAGAGTTCGAGCAGTACTTC
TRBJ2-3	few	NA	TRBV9	CASSEGAHYGTDTQYF	TGTGCCAGCAGCGAAGGGGCCCACTACGGCACAGATACGCAGTATTTT
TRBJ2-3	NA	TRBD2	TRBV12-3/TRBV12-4	CASSFSAGGPDTQYF	TGTGCCAGCAGTTTTTCAGCGGGAGGCCCAGATACGCAGTATTTT
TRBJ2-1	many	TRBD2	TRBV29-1	CSVEARLAGEYNEQFF	TGCAGCGTTGAAGCCAGACTAGCGGGAGAATACAATGAGCAGTTCTTC
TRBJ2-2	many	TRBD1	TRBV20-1	CSAVYQGAGGELFF	TGCAGTGCGGTATACCAGGGGGCAGGCGGGGAGCTGTTTTTT
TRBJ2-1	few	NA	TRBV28	CASSQLYNEQFF	TGTGCCAGCAGTCAACTTTACAATGAGCAGTTCTTC
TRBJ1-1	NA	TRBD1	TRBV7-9	CASSPGQGILNTEAFF	TGTGCCAGCAGCCCGGGACAGGGGATCTTGAACACTGAAGCTTTCTTT
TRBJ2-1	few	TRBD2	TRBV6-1	CASSGLAAYNEQFF	TGTGCCAGCAGTGGACTAGCGGCCTACAATGAGCAGTTCTTC
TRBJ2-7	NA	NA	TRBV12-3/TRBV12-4	CASSGGGLTSYEQYF	TGTGCCAGCAGCGGAGGCGGACTGACCTCCTACGAGCAGTACTTC
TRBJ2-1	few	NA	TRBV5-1	CASRGEGHYNEQFF	TGCGCCAGCAGAGGGGAGGGACACTACAATGAGCAGTTCTTC
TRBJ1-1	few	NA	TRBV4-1	CASSQDWVLNTEAFF	TGCGCCAGCAGCCAGGACTGGGTCTTGAACACTGAAGCTTTCTTT
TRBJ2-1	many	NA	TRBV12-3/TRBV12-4	CASSLWNEQFF	TGTGCCAGCAGTTTATGGAATGAGCAGTTCTTC
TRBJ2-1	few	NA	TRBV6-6	CASSYRRDNEQFF	TGTGCCAGCAGTTATCGACGAGACAATGAGCAGTTCTTC
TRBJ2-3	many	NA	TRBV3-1	CASSPDTDTQYF	TGTGCCAGCAGCCCAGACACAGATACGCAGTATTTT
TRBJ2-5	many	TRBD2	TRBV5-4	CASSFPGLLAGDLQETQYF	TGTGCCAGCAGCTTCCCGGGACTGCTAGCGGGAGATCTCCAAGAGACCCAGTACTTC
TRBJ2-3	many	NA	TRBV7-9	CASSQGLNTQYF	TGTGCCAGCAGCCAAGGATTGAATACGCAGTATTTT
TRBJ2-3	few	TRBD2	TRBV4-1	CASSQRVLRREEDTQYF	TGCGCCAGCAGCCAAAGGGTTCTTCGGCGGGAGGAAGATACGCAGTATTTT
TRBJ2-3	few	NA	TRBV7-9	CASSLVGIADTQYF	TGTGCCAGCAGCTTAGTCGGGATAGCAGATACGCAGTATTTT
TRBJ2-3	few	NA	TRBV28	CASSLYSGRLTDTQYF	TGTGCCAGCAGTTTATACTCTGGCAGGTTGACAGATACGCAGTATTTT